Each of the 21 T cell receptor beta chains below was sequenced from the same sample in a study of Ad26.COV2.S vaccination and SARS-CoV-2 variants. Regarding treatment: around 19 received Ad26.COV2.S at low or high dose, single or two shots; roughly five received placebo; per-sample allocation not given. The samples date from day 63 after the first vaccine or placebo injection. Data came from immunoSEQ multiplex PCR; TCRdb stores just in-frame clones and leaves some out. Of about 250,000 clones in the sample, around 90% were seen once. The sample here was peripheral blood, taken in a trial of Ad26.COV2.S vaccine versus placebo. Source of these receptors: a person aged 18-65 years who received the Ad26.COV2.S COVID-19 vaccine or a placebo.

V and J are TRBV6-6 and TRBJ1-4; D gene unclear. Trimming left V 7 bases short and J 2 bases short, with 14 bases between. This CDR3 contains 15 residues. The V gene's germline CDR1 is MNHNY and CDR2 SVGAGI (reference sequence). The CDR3 is CASTIQKGTNEKLFF. In nucleotides, the CDR3 is TGTGCCAGCACTATACAGAAGGGCACTAATGAAAAACTGTTTTTT.

The V and J genes are TRBV6-6 and TRBJ1-5, with D possibly TRBD1 on 5 matching bases. The CDR3 covers 14 residues. Deletions cut 6 bases from V and 0 bases from J, with 9 bases between. Germline V lookup: CDR1 MNHNY, CDR2 SVGAGI (reference sequence). The CDR3 loop is CASSLGDSNQPQHF. The CDR3 DNA follows: TGTGCCAGCAGCCTAGGGGATAGCAATCAGCCCCAGCATTTT.

This clone was found a few times. This chain joins TRBV5-6 and TRBJ2-1, with TRBD2 matching over 10 bases. CDR1 is SGHDT, CDR2 YYEEEE, per germline. The CDR3 is 15 residues long. V was clipped by 1 base and J by 6 bases; unmatched bases: 4. The CDR3 sequence: CASSLRLAGVNEQFF. The CDR3 DNA is TGTGCCAGCAGCTTGCGCCTAGCGGGAGTCAATGAGCAGTTCTTC. The variable domain in full, with the rest retrieved from reference TRBV5-6 and TRBJ2-1, is DAGVTQSPTHLIKTRGQQVTLRCSPKSGHDTVSWYQQALGQGPQFIFQYYEEEERQRGNFPDRFSGHQFPNYSSELNVNALLLGDSALYLCASSLRLAGVNEQFFGPGTRLTVL.

Notes on this clone: The sample contains more than one DNA sequence encoding this CDR3. The chain links TRBV18 to TRBJ2-1; D is possibly TRBD2 (6 bases). Germline CDR1 KGHSH, CDR2 LQKENI. V lost 2 bases, J lost 0 bases, and 8 bases lay in between. The CDR3 is 15 residues long. CDR3 protein: CASSPLGGSYNEQFF. The CDR3 DNA is TGTGCCAGCTCACCATTGGGGGGCTCCTACAATGAGCAGTTCTTC.

This clone was seen just once. The chain employs TRBV5-1 and TRBJ1-2; 7 bases are shared with TRBD1. Per the germline V gene, CDR1 is SGHRS and CDR2 is YFSETQ. Trimming at V came to 2 bases and at J to 0 bases, leaving 4 bases not matched to a gene. There are 15 residues in the CDR3. The CDR3 DNA follows: TGCGCCAGCAGCTTAGGAGACAGGGCTAACTATGGCTACACCTTC. It is translated as CASSLGDRANYGYTF.

The chain links TRBV13 to TRBJ1-3; no clear D. Germline V gene lookup returns CDR1 PRHDT and CDR2 FYEKMQ (reference sequence). The CDR3 runs to 17 residues. Deletions cut 5 bases from V and 0 bases from J, with 17 bases between. CDR3 region: CASSLSTEGRSGNTIYF. CDR3 coding DNA: TGTGCCAGCAGCCTCTCGACGGAGGGCCGCTCTGGAAACACCATATATTTT.

The chain has TRBV30 and TRBJ2-3; TRBD2 agrees at 7 bases. The CDR3 is made up of 14 amino acids. In germline, CDR1 is GTSNPN, CDR2 SVGIG (reference sequence). V was clipped by 2 bases and J by 3 bases; unmatched bases: 5. The CDR3 spells CAWSLGGGTDTQYF. In DNA form, the CDR3 reads TGTGCCTGGAGTTTGGGGGGGGGTACAGATACGCAGTATTTT.

The table lists this clone with many counts. V gene TRBV13 combines with J gene TRBJ2-1, with 15 bases identical to TRBD2. The CDR3 consists of 15 residues. From germline, CDR1 is PRHDT and CDR2 FYEKMQ (reference sequence). After removal of 5 bases from V and 12 bases from J, the junction contained 8 bases not matched to a gene. This CDR3 is CASSRGLAGGGGQFF. CDR3 nucleotide sequence: TGTGCCAGCAGCAGGGGACTAGCGGGAGGCGGGGGGCAGTTCTTC.

The chain is built from TRBV12-3 or TRBV12-4 and TRBJ2-2; 9 bases map to TRBD1. The trim removed 8 bases at V and 10 bases at J, leaving 8 bases unmatched. There are 13 residues in the CDR3. The CDR3 sequence is CASQTQGAEELFF. CDR3 in DNA: TGTGCCAGCCAAACACAGGGGGCAGAGGAGCTGTTTTTT.

The J gene is TRBJ1-2, the V gene TRBV4-3; D is perhaps TRBD1 (5 bases). The CDR3 sequence is 15 residues long. Trimming cost V 0 bases and J 7 bases, with 15 bases left between them. Germline CDR1 is LGHNA and CDR2 is YSLEER. CDR3 protein: CASSQDRGAVVGYTF. The CDR3 DNA reads as TGCGCCAGCAGCCAAGATCGCGGGGCAGTGGTTGGCTACACCTTC.

V is TRBV5-1 and J is TRBJ2-5, with D perhaps TRBD1 (8 bases). The CDR3 contains 15 residues. Germline-derived CDR1 and CDR2 are SGHRS and YFSETQ. V lost 3 bases and J lost 5, with 17 bases in between. CDR3 nucleotides: TGCGCCAGCAGCTCCAACACAGGGGGAGGGGAGACCCAGTACTTC. It codes for CASSSNTGGGETQYF.

For this clone: Other nucleotide sequences in the sample specify the same CDR3. The chain uses TRBV24-1 and TRBJ1-2; D is unclear. This CDR3 contains 12 residues. Germline V gives CDR1 KGHDR, CDR2 SFDVKD. Trimming pared 5 bases from V and 2 bases from J, leaving 5 bases between. The CDR3 region is CATSVGNYGYTF. Here the CDR3 DNA reads TGTGCCACCAGTGTCGGCAACTATGGCTACACCTTC.

The gene calls are TRBV7-9 and TRBJ2-2; D might be TRBD1 (6 bases). In germline, CDR1 is SEHNR, CDR2 FQNEAQ (reference sequence). The CDR3 covers 12 residues. Trimming took off 8 bases at V and 6 bases at J, with 10 bases between the two ends. The CDR3 here is CASGGYAGELFF. For the CDR3, the DNA is TGTGCCAGCGGGGGCTATGCCGGGGAGCTGTTTTTT.

This rearrangement joins TRBV6-1 to TRBJ1-2; the D gene is possibly TRBD1 (5 bases). Germline assignment: CDR1 MNHNS and CDR2 SASEGT. V was shortened by 4 bases and J by 4 bases, with 19 bases between the two germline ends. This CDR3 has 16 residues. CDR3 loop: CASSAGIAGTSYGYTF. The CDR3 region has the DNA TGTGCCAGCAGTGCCGGTATCGCCGGGACCTCCTATGGCTACACCTTC.

The rearrangement joins TRBV7-2 to TRBJ1-2; D might be TRBD1 (6 bases). Germline CDR1 and CDR2: SGHTA and FQGNSA. The CDR3 runs 14 residues. V gave up 7 bases and J gave up 2 bases, with 14 bases separating them. CDR3 sequence reads: CASTVRQGNYGYTF. The CDR3 nucleotides read TGTGCCAGCACCGTGAGGCAGGGGAACTATGGCTACACCTTC.

The chain combines TRBV5-4 with TRBJ1-2; D perhaps matches TRBD1 (5 bases). V lost 4 bases and J 6 bases, leaving 16 bases between the germline ends. CDR1 SGHNT and CDR2 YYREEE come from the germline V gene (reference sequence). The CDR3 is 14 residues long. As DNA, the CDR3 is TGTGCCAGCAGCCCGACCCGACAGTTCGATGGCTACACCTTC. The encoded protein is CASSPTRQFDGYTF. Combining the CDR3 with reference TRBV5-4 and TRBJ1-2 gives the whole variable domain ETGVTQSPTHLIKTRGQQVTLRCSSQSGHNTVSWYQQALGQGPQFIFQYYREEENGRGNFPPRFSGLQFPNYSSELNVNALELDDSALYLCASSPTRQFDGYTFGSGTRLTVV.

This sequence joins TRBV6-5 and TRBJ2-7; perhaps TRBD1 as D (6 bases). The CDR3 is 12 amino acids. V dropped 6 bases and J dropped 6 bases, with 12 bases sitting between them. CDR1 MNHEY and CDR2 SVGAGI come from the germline V gene. CDR3 nucleotides: TGTGCCAGCAGCCCCGACAGGCGCGAGCAGTACGTC. Protein sequence: CASSPDRREQYV.

The genes are TRBV27 and TRBJ2-7; maybe TRBD1 (6 bases). The CDR3 covers 18 residues. V lost 6 bases and J 1 base, leaving 25 bases between the germline ends. Germline loops: CDR1 MNHEY, CDR2 SMNVEV (reference sequence). The CDR3 bases are TGTGCCAGCAGAATCCGGATAAAGAGACAGGATACATCCTACGAGCAGTACGTC. Its protein product is CASRIRIKRQDTSYEQYV.

The chain recombines TRBV4-2 with TRBJ1-4, with unresolved D. CDR1 is LGHNA and CDR2 is YNFKEQ in the germline V gene. The germline V and J ends were trimmed by 2 bases and 6 bases, with 4 bases remaining between them. There are 12 residues in the CDR3. CDR3 region: CASSQHYEKLFF. Here the CDR3 DNA reads TGTGCCAGCAGCCAACACTATGAAAAACTGTTTTTT.

J is TRBJ2-5 and V is TRBV7-2; D remains ambiguous. Per the germline V gene, CDR1 is SGHTA and CDR2 is FQGNSA. The CDR3 covers 12 residues. Trimming removed 5 bases from V and 3 bases from J, with 7 bases in between. CDR3: CASSRTKETQYF. DNA for the CDR3: TGTGCCAGCAGCCGGACGAAAGAGACCCAGTACTTC.

This chain links TRBV19 with TRBJ2-2; 9 bases match TRBD1. V lost 6 bases, J lost 6 bases, and 8 bases stayed unmatched. Germline V gives CDR1 LNHDA, CDR2 SQIVND (reference sequence). The length of the CDR3 is 15 residues. The CDR3 DNA follows: TGTGCCAGTAGACCTGGGACAGGGAAGTCCGGGGAGCTGTTTTTT. It encodes CASRPGTGKSGELFF.